A single sample is the source of the 27 T cell receptor beta chains below, sequenced in a study of cytomegalovirus exposure and HLA in healthy donors. Clones were read by immunoSEQ multiplex PCR, and TCRdb kept only the in-frame ones, dropping some. The sample lists tens of thousands of clones, over 85% occurring once. The sequencing input was PBMCs. The receptors were sampled from a woman between 18 and 29 years old in good health and CMV-seronegative.

This clone has just one count. J is TRBJ2-2 and V is TRBV27, with D perhaps matching TRBD1 (5 bases). V was cut by 5 bases and J by 3 bases, with 25 bases left in between. The germline CDR1 and CDR2 sequences are MNHEY and SMNVEV (reference sequence). The CDR3 runs to 19 residues. Written as DNA, the CDR3 is TGTGCCAGCAGTCTATTGGCCCCACTCGGTCAGGGCGACACCGGGGAGCTGTTTTTT. Protein: CASSLLAPLGQGDTGELFF.

This rearrangement joins TRBV4-1 to TRBJ1-2; D uncertain. Trimming removed 1 base at V and 4 bases at J, with 13 bases between. The CDR3 is made up of 15 amino acids. Germline V gene data show CDR1 as MGHRA and CDR2 as YSYEKL. The CDR3 sequence: CASSQGTTAGYGYTF. DNA of the CDR3: TGCGCCAGCAGCCAAGGTACCACCGCGGGCTATGGCTACACCTTC.

The chain uses TRBV2 and TRBJ2-3, with D possibly matching TRBD2 (6 bases). The V end lost 1 base, the J end lost 2 bases, and 10 bases lay between the germline ends. The CDR3 sequence is 15 residues long. Germline CDR1 is SNHLY and CDR2 is FYNNEI. CDR3 residues: CASSEVRGTTDTQYF. The CDR3 DNA follows: TGTGCCAGCAGTGAAGTTCGCGGGACCACAGATACGCAGTATTTT. Full variable domain (outside the CDR3, taken from reference TRBV2 and TRBJ2-3): EPEVTQTPSHQVTQMGQEVILRCVPISNHLYFYWYRQILGQKVEFLVSFYNNEISEKSEIFDDQFSVERPDGSNFTLKIRSTKLEDSAMYFCASSEVRGTTDTQYFGPGTRLTVL.

The rearrangement links TRBV2 to TRBJ1-6; no definite D call. This CDR3 region has 14 residues. V shed 3 bases and J shed 10 bases, with 13 bases lying between them. CDR1 and CDR2 (germline): SNHLY, FYNNEI. As DNA, the CDR3 is TGTGCCAGCAGTGAGGACTTTATGGGCTCACCCCTCCACTTT. Translated, it gives CASSEDFMGSPLHF.

The rearrangement uses TRBV2 and TRBJ1-1; 7 positions match TRBD1. With V trimmed by 6 bases and J by 1 base, 8 bases remained unmatched. CDR3 length equals 15 residues. CDR1 SNHLY and CDR2 FYNNEI come from the germline V gene. The CDR3, as DNA: TGTGCCAGCAGGCCTCACAGGGGTCCGAACACTGAAGCTTTCTTT. Protein sequence: CASRPHRGPNTEAFF. Drawing the rest from reference TRBV2 and TRBJ1-1, the complete variable domain is EPEVTQTPSHQVTQMGQEVILRCVPISNHLYFYWYRQILGQKVEFLVSFYNNEISEKSEIFDDQFSVERPDGSNFTLKIRSTKLEDSAMYFCASRPHRGPNTEAFFGQGTRLTVV.

V usage is TRBV5-6 and J usage is TRBJ1-2; D gene uncertain. Between the trimmed V and J ends, which lost 5 bases and 5 bases, there was a span of 10 bases. Germline V gene lookup returns CDR1 SGHDT and CDR2 YYEEEE. This CDR3 has 12 amino acids. The CDR3 reads CASRSTSYGYTF. DNA of the CDR3: TGTGCCAGCAGATCGACATCGTATGGCTACACCTTC.

The chain recombines TRBV18 with TRBJ2-3, with 12 bases aligning to TRBD1. The CDR3 is 18 amino acids. Trimming took 3 bases from V and 1 from J; bases not matched to a gene: 8. CDR1 is KGHSH, CDR2 LQKENI, per germline. The CDR3 protein is CASSPLGQGASGTDTQYF. The CDR3 DNA reads TGTGCCAGCTCACCCTTGGGACAGGGGGCTAGTGGCACAGATACGCAGTATTTT.

The chain recombines TRBV27 with TRBJ1-5, with 7 bases aligning to TRBD1. V lost 3 bases to trimming and J lost 5 bases; unmatched junction nucleotides: 4. The CDR3 is 14 residues long. Germline V gives CDR1 MNHEY, CDR2 SMNVEV (reference sequence). CDR3 in DNA: TGTGCCAGCAGTTTTTCTACAGGGGATCAGCCCCAGCATTTT. Translating gives CASSFSTGDQPQHF.

This chain uses TRBV6-4 with TRBJ2-3; TRBD1 is a possible D gene (5 bases). This CDR3 is built from 13 residues. Looked up from germline, CDR1 is MRHNA and CDR2 is SNTAGT. Trimming took off 6 bases at V and 8 bases at J, with 15 bases between the two ends. The CDR3: CASSQSWGGTQYF. The DNA for the CDR3 is TGTGCCAGCAGCCAGTCATGGGGCGGTACGCAGTATTTT.

The rearrangement links TRBV7-6 to TRBJ2-1, with D tentatively TRBD2 (6 bases). The CDR3 sequence is 17 residues long. Per germline, CDR1 SGHVS and CDR2 FNYEAQ. V was clipped by 2 bases and J by 0 bases, with 14 bases between them. For the CDR3, the DNA is TGTGCCAGCAGCTTATTCGGTCGGGGGAGCTCCTACAATGAGCAGTTCTTC. This codes for CASSLFGRGSSYNEQFF.

This clone occurred once. The rearrangement links TRBV6-5 to TRBJ1-2; TRBD1 is a possible D gene (6 bases). There are 13 residues in the CDR3. In germline, CDR1 is MNHEY, CDR2 SVGAGI. The V gene lost 8 bases and the J gene lost 4 bases, with 14 bases spanning the gap. For the CDR3, the DNA is TGTGCCAGCGGTAGGGGGGGGGCCTATGGCTACACCTTC. Its protein product is CASGRGGAYGYTF.

The V gene is TRBV18, the J gene TRBJ1-4, with 9 nucleotides matching TRBD1. The germline CDR1 and CDR2 sequences are KGHSH and LQKENI. There are 16 residues in the CDR3. The junction had 4 bases not matched to a gene; V was cut back by 5 bases and J by 0 bases. The chain's CDR3 is CASSKQGAATNEKLFF. The CDR3 nucleotides read TGTGCCAGCTCAAAACAGGGGGCCGCAACTAATGAAAAACTGTTTTTT.

The rearrangement uses TRBV7-2 and TRBJ2-2, with D possibly being TRBD1 (6 bases). V lost 5 bases and J 0 bases, leaving 13 bases between the germline ends. CDR1 and CDR2 from the germline V gene are SGHTA and FQGNSA. This CDR3 contains 16 residues. CDR3 in DNA: TGTGCCAGCAGCGTAAGGAGGACAGCGAACACCGGGGAGCTGTTTTTT. It codes for CASSVRRTANTGELFF.

V is TRBV9 and J is TRBJ1-2; D perhaps matches TRBD1 (5 bases). V shed 8 bases and J shed 5 bases, with 13 bases lying between them. The CDR3 is 12 residues long. Germline CDR1 SGDLS, CDR2 YYNGEE. The CDR3 nucleotides are TGTGCCAGTCTGGACGACAGATATGGCTACACCTTC. Protein: CASLDDRYGYTF.

V and J are TRBV11-2 and TRBJ1-2; a possible D gene is TRBD1 (5 bases). V was clipped by 0 bases and J by 7 bases, with 15 bases between them. This CDR3 is built from 15 residues. CDR1 and CDR2 from the germline V gene are SGHAT and FQNNGV. The DNA for the CDR3 is TGTGCCAGCAGCTTAGACCAGGGACTTCTTGCTGGCTACACCTTC. Encoded protein: CASSLDQGLLAGYTF.

The CDR3 DNA reads as TGTGCCATCAGGCCTGGGACAGGGCGCAATGAGCAGTTCTTC. Its protein is CAIRPGTGRNEQFF. The gene calls are TRBV10-3 and TRBJ2-1, with 9 positions matching TRBD1. Per the germline V gene, CDR1 is ENHRY and CDR2 is SYGVKD. The V segment lost 6 bases and the J segment 6 bases; nucleotides outside the gene matches: 6. This CDR3 is 14 amino acids long.

The chain has TRBV5-4 and TRBJ2-3; 10 bases align to TRBD2. Germline V CDR1 and CDR2: SGHNT, YYREEE (reference sequence). This CDR3 is built from 18 residues. J gave up 3 bases and V 1 base, and 11 bases lay outside the gene matches. CDR3 coding DNA: TGTGCCAGCAGCTTGTTTCTTAGCGGGGGGCCGGGAACAGATACGCAGTATTTT. It is translated as CASSLFLSGGPGTDTQYF.

The chain employs TRBV9 and TRBJ1-1; 8 bases line up with TRBD1. Germline V CDR1 and CDR2: SGDLS, YYNGEE. The CDR3 runs 16 residues. The V and J ends lost 3 bases and 3 bases, in that order; junction bases with no gene match: 10. The CDR3 DNA reads as TGTGCCAGCAGCGGTAGCGACAGGGGCACGGACACTGAAGCTTTCTTT. The encoded protein is CASSGSDRGTDTEAFF. Based on the CDR3 plus reference TRBV9 and TRBJ1-1, the full variable domain is DSGVTQTPKHLITATGQRVTLRCSPRSGDLSVYWYQQSLDQGLQFLIQYYNGEERAKGNILERFSAQQFPDLHSELNLSSLELGDSALYFCASSGSDRGTDTEAFFGQGTRLTVV.

This chain uses TRBV11-3 with TRBJ1-2; D gene ambiguous. Trimming stripped 5 bases from V and 8 bases from J, with 18 bases between. Germline lookup yields CDR1 SGHNT and CDR2 YENEEA. This CDR3 has 14 residues. CDR3 coding DNA: TGTGCCAGCAGCCCAACGGACGGACTAGCGGGCTACACCTTC. Protein: CASSPTDGLAGYTF.

The chain's CDR3 is CASSLDQTGYYGYTF. In DNA, the CDR3 is TGTGCCAGCAGCTTGGACCAGACAGGGTACTATGGCTACACCTTC. This chain uses TRBV7-2 with TRBJ1-2; 7 bases fit TRBD1. The length of the CDR3 is 15 residues. Germline values: CDR1 SGHTA, CDR2 FQGNSA. Trimming took 3 bases from V and 3 from J; bases not matched to a gene: 7.

The chain couples TRBV5-6 to TRBJ1-2; D gene uncertain. V was clipped by 5 bases and J by 6 bases, with 17 bases between them. The CDR3 runs 14 residues. CDR1 and CDR2 (germline): SGHDT, YYEEEE. The CDR3 DNA sequence: TGTGCCAGCAGAGATCCGAGGGCTTTCGATGGCTACACCTTC. Amino acid sequence: CASRDPRAFDGYTF.

This clone came up a few times. The rearrangement joins TRBV5-6 to TRBJ2-7; 9 nucleotides match TRBD1. The CDR3 extends over 17 amino acids. The J segment lost 6 bases and the V segment lost 4 bases, leaving 17 bases of the junction unmatched. Per the germline V gene, CDR1 is SGHDT and CDR2 is YYEEEE. CDR3 loop: CASSLWGGQGSPREQYF. The CDR3 nucleotides read TGTGCCAGCAGCCTATGGGGAGGACAGGGGTCCCCCCGCGAGCAGTACTTC.

This chain joins TRBV1 and TRBJ2-5; TRBD2, the D gene given by the table, was not confirmed from the DNA. TRBV1 corresponds to a pseudogene. There are 14 residues in the CDR3. The CDR3 coding sequence is TGCACCAGCAGCCAAGGGACTTTCCAAGAGACCCAGTACTTC. It is translated as CTSSQGTFQETQYF.

The CDR3 loop reads CASSPQGGSGTGELFF. The CDR3 nucleotides read TGCGCCAGCAGCCCTCAGGGTGGGTCGGGCACCGGGGAGCTGTTTTTT. The chain couples TRBV5-1 to TRBJ2-2; the D gene is possibly TRBD1 (5 bases). Trimming cost V 4 bases and J 4 bases, with 17 bases left between them. The length of the CDR3 is 16 residues. Germline V gives CDR1 SGHRS, CDR2 YFSETQ.

The chain joins TRBV2 to TRBJ1-5; D gene unclear. The germline V gene has CDR1 SNHLY and CDR2 FYNNEI. Trimming shortened V by 4 bases and J by 6 bases, and 13 bases separated the two germline ends. The CDR3 runs to 14 residues. The DNA for the CDR3 is TGTGCCAGCAGTGCAAACAGAGTCGGTCAGCCCCAGCATTTT. It codes for CASSANRVGQPQHF.

V usage is TRBV6-1 and J usage is TRBJ2-5, with D tentatively TRBD2 (5 bases). The CDR3 has 15 residues. Trimming took off 6 bases at V and 4 bases at J, with 18 bases between the two ends. The germline CDR1 and CDR2 sequences are MNHNS and SASEGT. The CDR3 region is CASSPGGRRAETQYF. CDR3 DNA sequence: TGTGCCAGCAGCCCTGGCGGAAGGCGGGCAGAGACCCAGTACTTC.

The chain is built from TRBV5-6 and TRBJ2-5, with 8 bases identical to TRBD1. CDR1 SGHDT and CDR2 YYEEEE come from the germline V gene. This CDR3 is built from 16 residues. The J segment lost 5 bases and the V segment lost 3 bases, leaving 12 bases of the junction unmatched. The CDR3 reads CASSSATGGRGETQYF. As DNA, the CDR3 is TGTGCCAGCAGCTCCGCCACAGGGGGTCGGGGGGAGACCCAGTACTTC.